These 20 T cell receptor beta chains share one sample of origin, sequenced in a study of blood T cell dynamics during melanoma immunotherapy. Time point specified: pre-treatment baseline. Sequencing used immunoSEQ multiplex PCR; TCRdb keeps in-frame clones, though not all of them. The table records around 12,000 clones, about 81% of them present only once. The source was blood, collected from a patient treated with checkpoint blockade. These receptors originate from a human donor with melanoma.

In its sample, this clone was seen a few times. The chain has TRBV10-2 and TRBJ2-7, with 14 bases that match TRBD2. V trimming: 6 bases; J trimming: 6 bases; junction bases outside the gene matches: 4. CDR3 length: 14 amino acids. Germline V CDR1 and CDR2: WSHSY, SAAADI. DNA of the CDR3: TGCGCCAGCAGGGGACTAGCGGGAGATTTCGAGCAGTACTTC. Its protein is CASRGLAGDFEQYF.

V gene TRBV15 combines with J gene TRBJ2-5, with 7 bases fitting TRBD2. This CDR3 is built from 15 residues. From germline, CDR1 is LNHNV and CDR2 YYDKDF (reference sequence). The V and J ends lost 0 bases and 4 bases, in that order; junction bases with no gene match: 5. This CDR3 is CATSRDRASGETQYF. Here the CDR3 DNA reads TGTGCCACCAGCAGAGATCGGGCTAGCGGAGAGACCCAGTACTTC.

The CDR3 is CASSIRTGGATDLDGYTF. The DNA of the CDR3 is TGCGCCAGCAGCATAAGGACAGGGGGCGCTACGGATTTGGATGGCTACACCTTC. J is TRBJ1-2 and V is TRBV5-1; the match to TRBD1 covers 11 bases. Per the germline V gene, CDR1 is SGHRS and CDR2 is YFSETQ. This CDR3 has 18 residues. Unmatched junction bases numbered 17, after V lost 4 bases and J lost 6 bases.

The chain is built from TRBV11-3 and TRBJ1-1; no definite D call. Germline CDR1 SGHNT, CDR2 YENEEA. Between the trimmed V and J ends, which lost 2 bases and 1 base, there was a span of 5 bases. The CDR3 is made up of 13 amino acids. The CDR3 DNA is TGTGCCAGCAGCTTACGTAGGAACACTGAAGCTTTCTTT. Protein product: CASSLRRNTEAFF.

This clone has only a few counts. V usage is TRBV14 and J usage is TRBJ2-3, with D hard to call. The germline CDR1 and CDR2 sequences are SGHDN and FVKESK. Deletions cut 4 bases from V and 3 bases from J, with 14 bases between. The CDR3 sequence is 15 residues long. The DNA of the CDR3 is TGTGCCAGCAGCCCCGGCCAACCGAAGACAGATACGCAGTATTTT. It translates to CASSPGQPKTDTQYF.

The chain employs TRBV2 and TRBJ2-1; 10 bases are shared with TRBD2. Germline CDR1 is SNHLY and CDR2 is FYNNEI. The V gene end was trimmed by 8 bases and the J gene end by 0 bases; junction bases not matched to a gene: 16. CDR3 length equals 19 residues. CDR3: CASDGPRLAGASSYNEQFF. CDR3 nucleotides: TGTGCCAGCGACGGGCCTCGGCTAGCGGGAGCTAGCTCCTACAATGAGCAGTTCTTC. The full variable domain, rest sourced from reference TRBV2 and TRBJ2-1, is EPEVTQTPSHQVTQMGQEVILRCVPISNHLYFYWYRQILGQKVEFLVSFYNNEISEKSEIFDDQFSVERPDGSNFTLKIRSTKLEDSAMYFCASDGPRLAGASSYNEQFFGPGTRLTVL.

The chain carries TRBV7-2 and TRBJ1-1; no clear D. Trimming took 3 bases from V and 8 from J, leaving 10 bases between them. CDR1 is SGHTA, CDR2 FQGNSA, per germline. CDR3 length equals 12 residues. CDR3 sequence reads: CASSFRPVEAFF. CDR3 sequence (DNA): TGTGCCAGCAGCTTCCGGCCGGTCGAAGCTTTCTTT.

This rearrangement joins TRBV14 to TRBJ2-6, with 13 bases aligning to TRBD2. This CDR3 comprises 17 residues. The V and J ends lost 4 bases and 1 base, in that order; junction bases with no gene match: 1. Germline V gives CDR1 SGHDN, CDR2 FVKESK. The CDR3 spells CASSLGLAGSGANVLTF. The CDR3 bases are TGTGCCAGCAGCCTGGGACTAGCGGGGTCTGGGGCCAACGTCCTGACTTTC.

This clone came up a few times. This chain links TRBV2 with TRBJ1-1; D is unclear. Germline lookup yields CDR1 SNHLY and CDR2 FYNNEI. Trimming cost V 11 bases and J 11 bases, with 24 bases left between them. This CDR3 region has 13 residues. The chain's CDR3 is CASKPDISSWAFF. The CDR3 bases are TGTGCCTCTAAACCCGACATCTCAAGTTGGGCTTTCTTT.

This clone came up a few times. The chain links TRBV9 to TRBJ2-1, with a possible D match to TRBD2 (6 bases). The CDR3 runs to 17 residues. Trimming pared 4 bases from V and 7 bases from J, leaving 24 bases between. Germline V gives CDR1 SGDLS, CDR2 YYNGEE. The CDR3 reads CASSPVTYPQAGNEQFF. The CDR3 DNA follows: TGTGCCAGCAGCCCGGTGACATACCCCCAGGCGGGAAATGAGCAGTTCTTC.

This chain links TRBV13 with TRBJ1-5; D not certain. This CDR3 is built from 14 residues. Germline CDR1 reads PRHDT; CDR2 reads FYEKMQ (reference sequence). The V end lost 2 bases, the J end lost 4 bases, and 9 bases lay between the germline ends. CDR3 coding DNA: TGTGCCAGCAGCTTAAGCTCGGCAAATCAGCCCCAGCATTTT. It specifies CASSLSSANQPQHF.

This clone occurred a few times. The V and J genes are TRBV9 and TRBJ1-4; a weak D match, TRBD1 (6 bases). Trimming pared 5 bases from V and 8 bases from J, leaving 13 bases between. Per the germline V gene, CDR1 is SGDLS and CDR2 is YYNGEE. The CDR3 length is 13 residues. CDR3 residues: CASRRGGREKLFF. The CDR3 DNA is TGTGCCAGCAGGCGAGGGGGGAGGGAAAAACTGTTTTTT. The full variable domain, in which reference TRBV9 and TRBJ1-4 provide the parts outside the CDR3, is DSGVTQTPKHLITATGQRVTLRCSPRSGDLSVYWYQQSLDQGLQFLIQYYNGEERAKGNILERFSAQQFPDLHSELNLSSLELGDSALYFCASRRGGREKLFFGSGTQLSVL.

This chain links TRBV11-3 with TRBJ1-1; perhaps TRBD1 as D (5 bases). This CDR3 spans 16 amino acids. Trimming pared 5 bases from V and 1 base from J, leaving 17 bases between. Germline-derived CDR1 and CDR2 are SGHNT and YENEEA. CDR3: CASSPGRSSGNTEAFF. The DNA of the CDR3 is TGTGCCAGCAGCCCAGGGAGATCGAGCGGGAACACTGAAGCTTTCTTT.

This CDR3 is CASSLGGTAHYGYTF. The DNA for the CDR3 is TGCGCCAGCAGCTTGGGGGGGACGGCCCACTATGGCTACACCTTC. V and J are TRBV5-1 and TRBJ1-2; possibly TRBD1 for D (5 bases). The CDR3 totals 15 residues. CDR1 and CDR2 (germline): SGHRS, YFSETQ. The V gene lost 0 bases and the J gene lost 3 bases, with 12 bases spanning the gap.

The V call is TRBV14, the J call TRBJ1-1; TRBD1 might be the D (5 bases). This CDR3 has 16 residues. Trimming shortened V by 3 bases and J by 5 bases, and 19 bases separated the two germline ends. The germline V gene has CDR1 SGHDN and CDR2 FVKESK. The CDR3 spells CASSHRPSGPGTEAFF. DNA of the CDR3: TGTGCCAGCAGCCATAGGCCCTCGGGGCCGGGAACTGAAGCTTTCTTT.

The V call is TRBV28, the J call TRBJ2-1; TRBD2 matches at 8 bases. Germline V lookup: CDR1 MDHEN, CDR2 SYDVKM. Germline trimming cut 7 bases from V and 6 bases from J; bases unmatched to any gene: 14. The CDR3 runs 16 residues. This CDR3 is CASTIGPGRARNEQFF. CDR3 nucleotides: TGTGCCAGCACCATTGGGCCCGGGAGGGCCCGCAATGAGCAGTTCTTC.

This rearrangement joins TRBV27 to TRBJ1-5; 7 nucleotides align to TRBD1. The CDR3 spans 14 residues. Germline V gives CDR1 MNHEY, CDR2 SMNVEV (reference sequence). Trimming at V came to 10 bases and at J to 1 base, leaving 7 bases not matched to a gene. The CDR3 spells CATSPGQSNQPQHF. The DNA of the CDR3 is TGTGCCACCTCCCCGGGACAGAGCAATCAGCCCCAGCATTTT.

The chain links TRBV9 to TRBJ1-5; D might be TRBD1 (5 bases). Per the germline V gene, CDR1 is SGDLS and CDR2 is YYNGEE. The CDR3 spans 14 residues. The ends were cut back, 3 bases at V and 5 bases at J, with 12 bases in the middle. As DNA, the CDR3 is TGTGCCAGCAGCGCCGACAGTTCTCATCAGCCCCAGCATTTT. This translates into CASSADSSHQPQHF. The variable domain in full, completed from reference TRBV9 and TRBJ1-5, reads DSGVTQTPKHLITATGQRVTLRCSPRSGDLSVYWYQQSLDQGLQFLIQYYNGEERAKGNILERFSAQQFPDLHSELNLSSLELGDSALYFCASSADSSHQPQHFGDGTRLSIL.

The V call is TRBV7-2, the J call TRBJ1-5; unclear D gene. There are 16 residues in the CDR3. Germline V gene sequence: CDR1 SGHTA, CDR2 FQGNSA. V lost 4 bases and J lost 1, with 14 bases in between. The CDR3 DNA follows: TGTGCCAGCAGCTCGAGTGAATTAGGAAGCAATCAGCCCCAGCATTTT. It translates to CASSSSELGSNQPQHF.

V is TRBV5-1 and J is TRBJ1-5, with D perhaps matching TRBD1 (6 bases). CDR1 and CDR2 (germline): SGHRS, YFSETQ. CDR3 length equals 14 residues. The V end lost 0 bases, the J end lost 5 bases, and 9 bases lay between the germline ends. The DNA for the CDR3 is TGCGCCAGCAGCTTGGAAGGGGGAGATCAGCCCCAGCATTTT. It yields the protein CASSLEGGDQPQHF.